Shown below are 6 T cell receptor beta chains from a single sample sequenced in a study of CD8 T cell repertoires and HIV-1 epitope variants. These receptors have no identified antigens. Only in-frame clones appear in the TCRdb table, and some are missing; sequencing was by immunoSEQ multiplex PCR. The table lists 4,500 to 6,000 clones, around 66% of them singletons. What was sequenced was cultured CD8+ T cells derived from PBMCs. Source of these receptors: a male donor with HIV.

The chain links TRBV28 to TRBJ2-7; the match to TRBD1 covers 7 bases. CDR1 is MDHEN and CDR2 is SYDVKM in the germline V gene. Trimming removed 4 bases from V and 2 bases from J; junction bases left unmatched: 5. CDR3 length equals 14 residues. The CDR3 nucleotides are TGTGCCAGCAGTTCTAACAGGGGAGCCTACGAGCAGTACTTC. Encoded protein: CASSSNRGAYEQYF.

This clone was observed a few times. J is TRBJ2-1 and V is TRBV27; D unclear. Trimming pared 2 bases from V and 2 bases from J, leaving 10 bases between. The CDR3 length is 15 residues. The germline V gene encodes CDR1 MNHEY and CDR2 SMNVEV (reference sequence). The CDR3 is CASSLLENPYNEQFF. The CDR3 DNA sequence: TGTGCCAGCAGTTTACTGGAGAACCCCTACAATGAGCAGTTCTTC.

This clone appeared a few times. The gene calls are TRBV5-1 and TRBJ2-7; 12 bases align to TRBD2. CDR3 size: 16 residues. The V gene end was trimmed by 0 bases and the J gene end by 1 base; junction bases not matched to a gene: 2. Per the germline V gene, CDR1 is SGHRS and CDR2 is YFSETQ. The CDR3 DNA sequence: TGCGCCAGCAGCTTGGTACTAGCGGGAGGATCCTACGAGCAGTACTTC. This gives the protein CASSLVLAGGSYEQYF.

The V gene is TRBV7-9, the J gene TRBJ1-4; D gene unclear. Germline values: CDR1 SEHNR, CDR2 FQNEAQ (reference sequence). Trimming left V 3 bases short and J 5 bases short, with 10 bases between. This CDR3 comprises 14 residues. CDR3: CASSLGRGNEKLFF. CDR3 DNA sequence: TGTGCCAGCAGCTTGGGCCGGGGAAATGAAAAACTGTTTTTT. Variable domain in full (rest from reference TRBV7-9 and TRBJ1-4): DTGVSQNPRHKITKRGQNVTFRCDPISEHNRLYWYRQTLGQGPEFLTYFQNEAQLEKSRLLSDRFSAERPKGSFSTLEIQRTEQGDSAMYLCASSLGRGNEKLFFGSGTQLSVL.

This clone counts as hyperexpanded. The V call is TRBV4-3, the J call TRBJ2-7; D possibly corresponds to TRBD2 (6 bases). Trimming cost V 0 bases and J 0 bases, with 21 bases left between them. Germline loops: CDR1 LGHNA, CDR2 YSLEER. This CDR3 is built from 19 residues. CDR3 nucleotides: TGCGCCAGCAGCCAAGAGCCGGGAGCGGGCGCCCTGAGCTCCTACGAGCAGTACTTC. Its translation: CASSQEPGAGALSSYEQYF.

The chain is built from TRBV6-5 and TRBJ1-1, with 7 bases lining up with TRBD1. The V gene's germline CDR1 is MNHEY and CDR2 SVGAGI. With 0 bases clipped from V and 5 bases from J, the junction kept 6 bases outside the gene matches. CDR3 length: 15 residues. The CDR3 coding sequence is TGTGCCAGCAGTTACTCGGACAGGCTTAGGACTGAAGCTTTCTTT. Protein product: CASSYSDRLRTEAFF.